This T cell receptor (beta chain) was recovered during a study of cytomegalovirus exposure and HLA in healthy donors (dated by TCRdb to about 2017). About the investigation overall: According to an earlier analysis of several hundred of the donors, about 180 million T cells yielded roughly 110 million unique TCR beta sequences and approximately 280 Gb of sequence data. Of the approximately 370 genotyped donors, 65% to 90% were placed in the genetic ancestry cluster associated with self-reported Caucasian donors. HLA typing included class I and class II loci at four-digit resolution. Alongside the repertoire data, information on donor age, sex, ethnicity and CMV serostatus was compiled. Typing coverage varied by locus: about 620-630 donors for A, B, C, DRB1 and DQB1; about 520 for DQA1; nearly 610 for DPA1; around 490 for DPB1. Besides the first cohort of approximately 670 subjects, a separate validation cohort made up of 120 or so different subjects was used. Rather than using new phenotypic data, the later analysis identified candidate immune exposures from TCR beta sequences and from how often those sequences occurred across donors. The study aimed to test whether cataloging public T cell receptors could reveal signatures of past pathogen exposure. Five DR-DQ haplotypes were treated as single units for association and clustering because of strong linkage in the cohort. To study patterns of TCR occurrence, a later analysis re-analyzed previously published TCR beta repertoires from around 700 donors and added high-resolution HLA genotyping. A later genetic analysis used genome-wide SNP genotypes for 398 of the 666 donors, treating that subset as a discovery cohort. Roughly 320 gigabases of sequencing data and around 85 million unique TCR sequences made up an early release that covered under 750 HLA-typed donors. In an earlier analysis of 500 to 650 of the donors, high-throughput TCR beta sequencing was used to judge whether each TCR beta V gene segment behaved as functional or pseudogenic. Every discovery cohort repertoire had been produced on one sequencing platform. Using immunosequencing, the study profiled T cell repertoires from 500 to 800 subjects and related those repertoires to cytomegalovirus serostatus. Among 300 to 450 genotyped donors of the cohort, an average of approximately 250,000 unique TCR beta nucleotide sequences were sequenced per donor, roughly 20% of them non-productive. To predict cytomegalovirus infection status, the study brought together high-throughput TCR immunosequencing, statistical association of individual TCRs with disease status, and machine learning. The research as a whole found: While some public TCRs were present in many individuals, most TCR sequences turned up only very rarely across donors. According to a later genetic analysis, donors in an Asian-associated ancestry cluster had fewer N-insertions in productive TCRs than the roughly 670-donor mean. At a false discovery rate of 0.05, a later analysis linked around 15,000 TCR beta sequences to specific HLA alleles. A cluster of highly shared sequence variants was judged likely to be a technical artifact of the sequencing pipeline. V-gene and J-gene trimming of TCR beta chains was associated with a missense DCLRE1C variant in a later genetic analysis, and the association was replicated in an independent cohort. In a later analysis, the rate of TCR association differed among HLA loci, with DRB1 alleles having the most associated TCRs and HLA-C alleles having the fewest. A later analysis found that HLA-associated TCR beta chains were more clonally expanded and had lower generation probabilities than equally common non-associated chains. Because HLA typing was missing for some donors at each locus, association tests included only the typed subset. Only TCR beta chains were sequenced in this cohort, and the absence of alpha or paired-chain data limited detectable features. A further reported finding was that TCR beta sequences accurately predicted the HLA-A and HLA-B alleles for most subjects in the first cohort. In vitro tests confirmed that a few of the cytomegalovirus-associated TCR beta chains recognize cytomegalovirus antigens. The presence/absence analyses assumed that sequencing depth was roughly uniform across donors, and that assumption may not be true. The study listed approximately 160 TCR beta chains as associated with cytomegalovirus. The only immune exposure information available for the cohort was CMV serostatus. It was suggested by the authors that the approach could potentially be generalized to other disease states and immunological phenotypes. Broadly in line with IMGT annotations, most TCR beta V segments showed up in productive rearrangements about 90% or about 30% of the time in an earlier analysis of around 550 of the donors. Because the 87-base-pair reads could not distinguish some IMGT-functional V segments, including TRBV6-2 and TRBV6-3, those segments were excluded. When HLA alleles, especially DR and DQ, strongly co-occurred, TCR associations were difficult to assign to individual alleles. According to a later analysis, parvovirus B19, influenza, CMV and Epstein-Barr virus appeared linked to several top co-occurrence clusters. Cytomegalovirus status was reported to be diagnosed by the classifier with high specificity and sensitivity in both the original and validation cohorts. Linkage disequilibrium might explain the correlated functional status among segregating V segments, but an unknown experimental factor could not be ruled out. Because counts were too low, roughly 17 rarely observed V segments, including chromosome 9 orphons, were left out of the earlier analysis of 500 to 650 of the donors. A later analysis found that most CMV-associated TCR beta chains appeared HLA-restricted, with HLA associations seemingly driven largely by CMV exposure.

The cohort comprised several hundred healthy bone marrow donors. All cohort members were sampled while nominally healthy, although unrecorded immune exposures were likely present. The donor tested CMV seropositive and was one of the 289 seropositive cohort members. A peripheral blood sample was collected from each donor, and TCR beta sequencing was performed on peripheral blood mononuclear cells. The Qiagen DNeasy Blood Extraction Kit was used to extract genomic DNA from the blood cell samples. CDR1 and CDR2 were assigned from the germline V gene (reference sequence) as SGHNT and YYREEE. V is shortened by 1 base, J by 5 bases, and the region joining them spans 9 bases. Including the terminal cysteine and phenylalanine, the CDR3 comprises 13 residues. CDR3 DNA is the only sequence kept; it has 39 bases, read in frame from the first base. Libraries were prepared through the immunoSEQ multiplex PCR assay. A mixture of 60 forward primers for TCR Vbeta segments and 13 reverse primers for TCR Jbeta segments was used in the multiplex PCR. The CDR3 region of rearranged TCR beta genes was amplified from genomic DNA with a multiplex PCR assay. Amplified TCR beta libraries were sequenced as 87-base-pair reads on the Illumina HiSeq System. The study's processing was this. In a later analysis, approximately 74 million unique TCR beta chains were counted across the approximately 670 repertoires, and roughly 10 million of these chains were shared by at least two donors. Raw reads were error-corrected and collapsed into unique sequences by a nearest-neighbor algorithm in which closely related sequences were merged to remove PCR and sequencing errors. CDR3 sequences were aligned to IMGT reference sequences to assign V, D and J gene segments. Each retained sequence needed at least a six-nucleotide match to both a V gene segment and a J gene segment. A rearrangement counted as productive if the CDR3 had no stop codons and remained in frame with V and J, and every other rearrangement counted as non-productive. CDR3 was defined by IMGT convention, running from the second conserved V-encoded cysteine to the conserved J-encoded phenylalanine. The earlier analysis of about 590 of the donors excluded sequences that lacked an unambiguous match to a single V gene segment. In an earlier analysis of some 590 of the donors, V segments were called functional above 56.7% productive rearrangements and were called segregating when the between-donor standard deviation exceeded 5%. A statistical classification framework was built for diagnosing cytomegalovirus status from the catalog of TCR beta chain sequences. In a later analysis, TCR nucleotide sequences were compared against IMGT/GENE-DB human TR gene sequences so that V and J genes could be assigned. Using the TCRdist pipeline, a later analysis assigned CDR3 sequences along with most-parsimonious VDJ recombination scenarios. In a later analysis, each TCR beta chain was defined by its CDR3 amino acid sequence together with its V-gene family, and reads lacking a unique V-gene family were excluded. As a way to deal with suspected cross-contamination and a sequencing artifact, a later analysis dropped nearly 600 nucleotide sequences that were highly shared and had low generation probability. In a later analysis, a clonal expansion index for each public chain was calculated from normalized within-repertoire ranks of inferred template counts. In a later analysis, generation probabilities were computed using a VDJ recombination model fitted to out-of-frame rearrangements, and the results were checked against IGoR. In a later analysis, TCR-TCR, TCR-HLA and TCR-CMV co-occurrence was scored with hypergeometric tests, and a repertoire-size bias correction was applied to TCR pairs. To estimate false discovery rates, a later analysis permuted the HLA or CMV assignments 20 times. In a later analysis, co-occurring TCRs were grouped using DBSCAN, with TCRdist sequence similarity added in when clustering inside HLA-allele-positive subsets. Repertoires with fewer than 30,000 or more than 120,000 public chains, plus five repertoires with anomalous nucleotide sharing, were excluded from co-occurrence clustering. What TCRdb holds here is the immuneACCESS table cut down to in-frame rearrangements. Part of the clones is not present; checked against another copy, under half of the missing clones reflect an unresolved V gene, and the others are unexplained. The V and J calls and clone size come from that table; D and trimming were worked out from the DNA. The sample yields 150,000 to 200,000 clones; 80% were counted once. The top ten clonotypes cover 1.1% to 1.5% of the sample.

A note on this clone: Its antigen is still unknown. No base quality information exists; no much larger clone differs at one position.

The clonotype originates from a girl aged 10-17 years in good health and CMV-seropositive. This sequence uses TRBV5-4 and TRBJ1-2, and possibly TRBD1, on 6 matching bases. Material for sequencing was PBMCs. DNA sequence: TGTGCCAGCAGCTTGTACAGGGCGTATGGCTACACCTTC. Protein translation: CASSLYRAYGYTF.